Here is one T cell receptor (beta chain) with its context. The CDR3 length is 15 residues. CDR1 and CDR2 from the germline V gene are LNHDA and SQIVND (reference sequence). V dropped 1 base and J dropped 3 bases, with 10 bases sitting between them. A Seattle source enrolled patients during active infection and followed them longitudinally. The sample comes from a study of blood T cell repertoires in COVID-19. Study information: Sites across the United States, Italy and Spain contributed samples from acute and convalescent COVID-19. T cells, B-cell-depleted T cells, or PBMCs provided the cDNA or gDNA that served as material.

Authors' data handling: Amplification with reference gene primers provided the estimates of nucleated cell counts. TCRdb's copy holds only in-frame clones and misses some; the assay was immunoSEQ multiplex PCR. That table supplies the V and J calls and clone size; D and trimming were determined from the DNA. The sample carries 100,000 to 150,000 clones, around 81% recorded once. The source is a man aged 30 to 39 with COVID-19, enrolled during active disease. V gene TRBV19 combines with J gene TRBJ2-1; weak D call: TRBD1 (5 bases). The sample taken for sequencing was peripheral blood. The DNA for the CDR3 is TGTGCCAGTAGTATAGTCCCGGACAACTACAATGAGCAGTTCTTC. Encoded protein: CASSIVPDNYNEQFF.